This T cell receptor (beta chain) derives from a study of PD-L1 blockade in urothelial cancer (dated by TCRdb to about 2017). For the wider study: Every patient began therapy in the mid-2010s and was given atezolizumab 1,200 mg intravenously every 3 weeks. About nine tenths of the roughly 29 patients were identified as males with urothelial cancer of bladder origin, and a prior smoking history was reported by 18 of 29 patients. An ECOG performance status of 0 or 1 was recorded for the patients, and 0 to 3 prior chemotherapy regimens had been received by the patients. Blood samples were analyzed at 3 weeks after treatment start (second dose) and at 6 weeks after treatment start. Blood samples yielded a median of around 140,000 T cells and more than 75,000 unique TCRs, with median clonality 0.080. Somatic, immune and clinical correlates of response to PD-L1 blockade with atezolizumab in urothelial cancer were the focus of an exploratory multi-omic analysis. Pretreatment tumor samples, along with matched peripheral blood serially collected before and after atezolizumab treatment, were subjected to TCR sequencing. Durable clinical benefit meant progression-free survival longer than 6 months, and TCR features were also tested against progression-free and overall survival. In the same patients, pretreatment tumors underwent whole exome sequencing and RNA sequencing in addition to TCR sequencing. About 10 patients achieved durable clinical benefit and about 19 did not. Just over 28 patients had pretreatment blood TCR-seq, about 25 had at least one posttreatment blood collection, and about 25 had tumor TCR-seq.

With regard to this clone: The antigen it binds to is not known. The input lacks base qualities; no much larger clone sits a single base away.

Synthetic TCR analog templates were spiked into each PCR to estimate absolute template abundance from read counts. Using the immunoSEQ assay, TCRbeta CDR3 regions were amplified from genomic DNA with bias-controlled V and J gene primers. Sequencing of rearranged TCRbeta segments was done at approximately 20X coverage. In the authors' own workflow: Sequencing errors were corrected by clustering, and CDR3s were annotated against IMGT so that V, D and J genes could be assigned. Only productive TCRbeta rearrangements were used in downstream analyses, excluding out-of-frame or stop-codon sequences. To compute clonality, Shannon entropy was normalized by the log of the number of unique productive sequences and then subtracted from one. Fisher's exact test with Benjamini-Hochberg correction, at a threshold of adjusted p below 0.01, was used to find clones that differed between time points or between blood and tumor. The table comes from immuneACCESS by way of TCRdb, which keeps in-frame sequences with V and J called. Part of the clones is missing from these tables; in studies checked, under half for an unresolved V gene and the rest for unknown reasons. D and trimming come from the DNA, and the V and J calls and clone size come from that table. The sample has 65,000 to 80,000 clones on record, 80% to 85% of them singletons. The ten largest clones represent 4% to 6% of the sample.

Results and caveats for the whole study, not just this receptor: Because the sample size was small (n of about 29) and many exploratory analyses were performed, the results are intended to be hypothesis-generating. A pretreatment peripheral blood TCR clonality below the median was linked to improved progression-free and overall survival. At 3 weeks after the start of treatment, tumor-associated TCR clones in peripheral blood had expanded more in patients with durable benefit (n ≈ 22, p = 0.022).

The CDR3, cysteine through phenylalanine, is 15 amino acids long. The kept DNA is CDR3 alone, 45 bases in frame from the first base. Compared with germline, V lacks 6 bases and J lacks 8 bases; bases without a gene match: 8. The germline V gene encodes CDR1 MNHEY and CDR2 SVGAGI. The cohort comprised roughly 30 patients with locally advanced or metastatic urothelial carcinoma treated at Memorial Sloan Kettering on a trial protocol. Peripheral blood mononuclear cells were collected from each patient pretreatment and during treatment, giving between 1 and 8 total time points per patient. The Qiagen DNeasy Blood extraction kit was used to purify genomic DNA from total PBMCs and tumor samples. PBMCs were collected pretreatment and during treatment, and were isolated and stored as previously described.

The V gene is TRBV6-5 and the J gene is TRBJ1-6; TRBD1 aligns with 9 central bases. This clonotype was sampled from a man in his 70s with urothelial cancer. The sequences come from PBMCs, collected around atezolizumab (anti-PD-L1) treatment. The DNA sequence follows: TGTGCCAGCAGACGGAGACAGGGGGGTTATTCACCCCTCCACTTT. Translation gives CASRRRQGGYSPLHF.